This T cell receptor beta chain appears in the sequencing data of a study of molecular identifiers for immune sequencing clone quantification. This CDR3 is built from 19 residues. From germline, CDR1 is SEHNR and CDR2 FQNEAQ (reference sequence). With V trimmed by 5 bases and J by 10 bases, 23 bases remained unmatched. From the PCR reads, TCRdb called clonotypes with MiXCR, one entry per CDR3 protein. This sample has approximately 500,000 distinct CDR3 sequences, with about a fifth found just once. This clonotype showed up just a few times. This clonotype originated in a human donor in good health. Some libraries in this study had Jurkat cell RNA spiked in. The V gene is TRBV7-9, the J gene TRBJ1-6; 7 nucleotides match TRBD1. The specimen sequenced was naive CD8+ T cells from blood, with Jurkat cell RNA spiked in. The subset is: FACS-sorted CD8+CD4-CCR7+CD45RA+ naive T cells. Here the CDR3 DNA reads TGTGCCAGCAGCCTGTCGTGGGAGACAGGGTATGCCTTTGTATCACCCCTCCACTTT. Translation: CASSLSWETGYAFVSPLHF.